This T cell receptor beta chain was observed in a study of CD8+CD57+ T cells in acquired aplastic anemia. Study at large: Roughly 3 ug was the average amount of DNA from sorted CD4+ and CD8+ cells. Study-wide points: Overlap between patients and controls comprised roughly 30 CD8+ CDR3 sequences. Patients showed no significant difference from controls in CD8+ Simpson's diversity.

As regards this clonotype: Its cognate antigen is unknown. The CDR3 ends on some other residue instead of the conserved phenylalanine or tryptophan, so this is likely a read error. The DNA is left out, because the CDR3 cannot be placed on it with certainty; the CDR3 is given as TCRdb lists it.

CDR3 and TCR beta VDJ profiling relied on genomic DNA as the template. Each CDR3 protein gets one entry after TCRdb re-called the reads with MiXCR. The sample gives hundreds of thousands of distinct CDR3 sequences, less than 85% of which show up once; around 40% is in the top ten. The CDR3 extends over 12 residues, inclusive of both ends. Germline assignment: CDR1 LNHNV and CDR2 YYDKDF (reference sequence). Previously, flow cytometry had revealed CD8+CD57+ cell expansion in the patients chosen for sequencing. Blood came from patients not yet given any therapy. The V gene is TRBV15, the J gene TRBJ2-4; the D call TRBD2 from the table was never checked on the DNA. Source material: sorted CD4+, CD8+, or CD8+CD57+ T cells (not recorded which) from PBMCs. The sequence was collected from a human donor with aplastic anemia. The CDR3 protein is CASRGGRNIQTY.